The 12 T cell receptor beta chains presented below share a single source sample, sequenced in a study of cytomegalovirus exposure and HLA in healthy donors. Primers: 60 Vbeta forward and 13 Jbeta reverse. The protocol was immunoSEQ multiplex PCR, while the TCRdb copy is restricted to in-frame clones and leaves out a portion. In the table there are 150,000 to 200,000 clones, almost 85% of which are singletons. Sequencing was performed on PBMCs. These receptors were collected from a woman aged 50 to 60 in good health and CMV-seronegative.

Of note for this clone: Additional DNA sequences in this sample encode the identical CDR3. This chain links TRBV5-1 with TRBJ2-2; D might be TRBD2 (6 bases). The V and J ends lost 6 bases and 3 bases respectively, with 15 bases between them. CDR3 length: 15 amino acids. The germline gives CDR1 SGHRS, CDR2 YFSETQ. CDR3 nucleotide sequence: TGCGCCAGCACGTACCCCGGGACTTACACCGGGGAGCTGTTTTTT. Its protein product is CASTYPGTYTGELFF.

V and J are TRBV11-3 and TRBJ1-1; D may be TRBD1 (6 bases). The V end was cut by 5 bases, the J end by 11 bases, with 15 bases between. CDR1 is SGHNT, CDR2 YENEEA, per germline. The CDR3 loop spans 12 amino acids. The CDR3 DNA is TGTGCCAGCAGCCCCACAGGGTTGTATGCTTTCTTT. Translated: CASSPTGLYAFF.

This sequence joins TRBV11-1 and TRBJ2-7; D is possibly TRBD1 (5 bases). The germline CDR1 and CDR2 sequences are SGHAT and FQDESV (reference sequence). Trimming took off 4 bases at V and 1 base at J, with 11 bases between the two ends. This CDR3 region has 14 residues. For the CDR3, the DNA is TGTGCCAGCAGCTCCTCACAGGCTTCCTACGAGCAGTACTTC. Its protein product is CASSSSQASYEQYF.

The J gene is TRBJ1-4, the V gene TRBV7-2, with D hard to call. CDR1 is SGHTA and CDR2 is FQGNSA in the germline V gene. CDR3 size: 14 residues. The V end was cut by 6 bases, the J end by 0 bases, with 8 bases between. CDR3 DNA: TGTGCCAGCAGACTTTTTGCAACTAATGAAAAACTGTTTTTT. Translated: CASRLFATNEKLFF.

The chain uses TRBV5-4 and TRBJ2-5, with TRBD2 identical over 9 bases. V was pared by 3 bases and J by 2 bases, with 8 bases of the junction left unmatched. CDR1 SGHNT and CDR2 YYREEE come from the germline V gene (reference sequence). This CDR3 region has 16 residues. The CDR3 DNA is TGTGCCAGCAGCTGGGGAGCGGGGGGAACTCAAGAGACCCAGTACTTC. Protein product: CASSWGAGGTQETQYF.

V is TRBV21-1 and J is TRBJ2-3; TRBD1, the table's D call, was not compared with the DNA. TRBV21-1 counts as a pseudogene. This CDR3 comprises 16 residues. CDR3 nucleotides: TGTGCCAGCAGCAACGGACAGGGTCTGGGCACAGATACGCAGTATTTT. This sequence encodes CASSNGQGLGTDTQYF.

The chain joins TRBV28 to TRBJ2-7; unclear D gene. Per the germline V gene, CDR1 is MDHEN and CDR2 is SYDVKM. V lost 3 bases and J lost 2, with 11 bases in between. This CDR3 comprises 14 residues. DNA for the CDR3: TGTGCCAGCAGTTTTGTCCCCCGGGCCTACGAGCAGTACTTC. This encodes CASSFVPRAYEQYF.

The V gene is TRBV11-2, the J gene TRBJ1-1, with 7 bases lining up with TRBD1. V lost 7 bases and J lost 1; bases outside the gene matches: 6. The germline gives CDR1 SGHAT, CDR2 FQNNGV. The CDR3 is 14 amino acids. CDR3 residues: CASTIDRANTEAFF. DNA of the CDR3: TGTGCCAGCACCATCGACAGGGCGAACACTGAAGCTTTCTTT.

This chain uses TRBV9 with TRBJ2-7; TRBD2 aligns across 8 bases. Germline lookup yields CDR1 SGDLS and CDR2 YYNGEE. V lost 3 bases to trimming and J lost 2 bases; unmatched junction nucleotides: 4. This CDR3 has 14 residues. DNA of the CDR3: TGTGCCAGCAGCGCGGGAGGGTCGACCTACGAGCAGTACTTC. Translated: CASSAGGSTYEQYF.

The chain is built from TRBV10-3 and TRBJ2-3, with TRBD2 matching 11 bases. Trimming at V came to 7 bases and at J to 3 bases, leaving 15 bases not matched to a gene. The CDR3 totals 18 residues. The germline gives CDR1 ENHRY, CDR2 SYGVKD. The CDR3 DNA reads TGTGCCATCAAATCAAGGGGGCCAATAGCGGGAGGGACAGATACGCAGTATTTT. Translation: CAIKSRGPIAGGTDTQYF.

The genes are TRBV30 and TRBJ1-2, with TRBD1 matching over 10 bases. This CDR3 has 13 residues. Germline V gives CDR1 GTSNPN, CDR2 SVGIG (reference sequence). V was pared by 2 bases and J by 6 bases, with 3 bases of the junction left unmatched. The CDR3 sequence: CAWSFGQGDGYTF. The CDR3 DNA sequence: TGTGCCTGGAGTTTCGGACAGGGGGATGGCTACACCTTC.

The chain carries TRBV27 and TRBJ2-1, with TRBD2 matching 10 bases. The germline V gene encodes CDR1 MNHEY and CDR2 SMNVEV (reference sequence). J lost 3 bases, V lost 3 bases, and 8 bases had no gene match. The CDR3 contains 17 residues. Written as DNA, the CDR3 is TGTGCCAGCAGTTTCCTCGCTAGCGGGGGATACTACAATGAGCAGTTCTTC. It yields the protein CASSFLASGGYYNEQFF.